The rows below give T cell receptor beta chains drawn from one sample of a study of cytomegalovirus exposure and HLA in healthy donors. TCRdb keeps only in-frame clones here, not all; method: immunoSEQ multiplex PCR. The table shows roughly 180,000 clones, with roughly 9.5% occurring only once. The sequenced material came from PBMCs. Receptor source: a woman in her thirties in good health and CMV-seropositive. The CDR3 runs from the conserved cysteine through the conserved F or W. D genes are given only for firm matches. Size values are once, few and many counts, or a class for expanded clones, and some rows have none.

v_gene	abundance	d_gene	j_gene	CDR3nt	CDR3aa
TRBV11-2	-	-	TRBJ2-2	TGTGCCAGCACCTCCGGGGGTGGGGTCGACGGGCTGTTTTTT	CASTSGGGVDGLFF
TRBV6-4	-	TRBD2	TRBJ2-2	TGTGCCAGCATCCCGCTGGGACTAGCGGCGAACACCGGGGAGCTGTTTTTT	CASIPLGLAANTGELFF
TRBV14	-	-	TRBJ2-7	TGTGCCAGCAGCCAAGGGGTGGTAGCGAACGAGCAGTACTTC	CASSQGVVANEQYF
TRBV7-2	-	-	TRBJ2-1	TGTGCCAGCAGCCTACAAACGGGGGTTGAGCAGTTCTTC	CASSLQTGVEQFF
TRBV7-9	few	-	TRBJ2-5	TGTGCCAGCAGCCCCCGGGGGGCGTCAACCCAGTACTTC	CASSPRGASTQYF
TRBV2	-	-	TRBJ2-3	TGTGCCAGCAGGACAGGTGCAGATACGCAGTATTTT	CASRTGADTQYF
TRBV29-1	-	-	TRBJ1-4	TGCAGCGCCTACCCAGGGTTCGGTGAAAAACTGTTTTTT	CSAYPGFGEKLFF
TRBV19	-	-	TRBJ2-7	TGTGCCAGTAGTTACAGACAGGTGCAGTACTTC	CASSYRQVQYF
TRBV2	few	-	TRBJ2-7	TGTGCCAGCAGTGAATGGTGGGGCACAACGTCGCAGTACTTC	CASSEWWGTTSQYF
TRBV6-5	few	-	TRBJ1-2	TGTGCCAGCAGTTACTCGAACGGAGTCAACTATGGCTACACCTTC	CASSYSNGVNYGYTF
TRBV11-2	few	-	TRBJ2-7	TGTGCCAGCAGCTTGAATACAGGATACCATTACGAGCAGTACTTC	CASSLNTGYHYEQYF
TRBV2	few	TRBD2	TRBJ2-7	TGTGCCAGCACTTTTAGCGGGAGGGCTGGCTACGAGCAGTACTTC	CASTFSGRAGYEQYF
TRBV4-1	-	TRBD2	TRBJ2-2	TGCGCCAGCAGCCAATCGGCGGGAGGGCTCGACACCGGGGAGCTGTTTTTT	CASSQSAGGLDTGELFF
TRBV5-1	-	TRBD1	TRBJ2-3	TGCGCCAGCAGCTTGGGACAGGGGGTGACAGATACGCAGTATTTT	CASSLGQGVTDTQYF
TRBV4-1	-	-	TRBJ2-7	TGCGCCAGCAGCCTAGACTTGCCTTCCTACGAGCAGTACTTC	CASSLDLPSYEQYF
TRBV5-8	-	-	TRBJ1-3	TGTGCCAGCAGCGTGGGGGCCTCTGGAAACACCATATATTTT	CASSVGASGNTIYF
TRBV10-3	-	TRBD2	TRBJ2-7	TGTGCCATCAGTGAATTAGCGGGAGCTTCTCCCTACGAGCAGTACTTC	CAISELAGASPYEQYF
TRBV2	few	TRBD1	TRBJ1-5	TGTGCCAGCGGCGGACAGGGTCATAGCAATCAGCCCCAGCATTTT	CASGGQGHSNQPQHF
TRBV19	few	TRBD1	TRBJ1-2	TGTGCCAGTAGTTACCAGGGGGATGGCTACACCTTC	CASSYQGDGYTF
TRBV2	-	-	TRBJ2-7	TGTGCCAGCAGTGAGGGGGCATCCTACGAGCAGTACTTC	CASSEGASYEQYF
TRBV23-1	once	-	TRBJ2-3	TGCGCCAGCAGTCAATTAGGGGCTAAACATACGCAGTATTTT	CASSQLGAKHTQYF
TRBV29-1	-	TRBD2	TRBJ2-1	TGCAGCGTTGATTACCCGGGACTAGCGGGTCGGGAGCAGTTCTTC	CSVDYPGLAGREQFF
TRBV2	-	-	TRBJ1-4	TGTGCCAGCAGAAGTACAGCTAATGAAAAACTGTTTTTT	CASRSTANEKLFF
TRBV14	few	-	TRBJ2-2	TGTGCCAGCAGCCAAGAACGGCAGGTGATCGTGAACACCGGGGAGCTGTTTTTT	CASSQERQVIVNTGELFF
TRBV4-1	few	-	TRBJ2-4	TGCGCCAGCAGCCAAGAAAGCCCAATGGCGGAGAACATTCAGTACTTC	CASSQESPMAENIQYF
TRBV5-1	-	-	TRBJ2-4	TGCGCCAGCAGCTTGGGAGCACTAGCCAAAAACATTCAGTACTTC	CASSLGALAKNIQYF
TRBV5-1	-	TRBD1	TRBJ2-5	TGCGCCAGCAGCTTGCCCCGACAGGGGAAAGAGACCCAGTACTTC	CASSLPRQGKETQYF
TRBV5-4	few	-	TRBJ2-6	TGTGCCAGCAGCTTAGGGGCGGGGACTGGGGCCAACGTCCTGACTTTC	CASSLGAGTGANVLTF
TRBV7-8	-	TRBD2	TRBJ2-1	TGTGCCAGCAGCCCCGGCTCCCAGCGGGAGGACAATGAGCAGTTCTTC	CASSPGSQREDNEQFF
TRBV19	few	-	TRBJ1-1	TGTGCCAGTACGCGGCAAAAGAACACTGAAGCTTTCTTT	CASTRQKNTEAFF
TRBV30	-	-	TRBJ2-2	TGTGCCTGCCTCCGACAGCCGAACACCGGGGAGCTGTTTTTT	CACLRQPNTGELFF
TRBV19	-	-	TRBJ2-5	TGTGCCAGTACCCCCGGAACAGCCGAAGAGACCCAGTACTTC	CASTPGTAEETQYF
TRBV5-1	few	-	TRBJ1-2	TGCGCCAGCTCTCTTGCGTCTGCGAGCTATGGCTACACCTTC	CASSLASASYGYTF
TRBV2	few	-	TRBJ2-7	TGTGCCAGCAGTGAATTAGTCGAGCAGTACTTC	CASSELVEQYF
TRBV5-6	few	-	TRBJ2-1	TGTGCCAGCAGCTTGGTGGGGGCACACCTCTACAATGAGCAGTTCTTC	CASSLVGAHLYNEQFF
TRBV4-1	-	TRBD1	TRBJ2-1	TGCGCCAGCAGCCATTCGATTACGTTAGACAGGGTCAATGAGCAGTTCTTC	CASSHSITLDRVNEQFF
TRBV2	-	TRBD2	TRBJ2-7	TGTGCCAGCAGTAGCCCGGGACTAGCGGCCCCGGAGCAGTACTTC	CASSSPGLAAPEQYF
TRBV10-1	-	TRBD1	TRBJ2-7	TGCGCCAGCAGTGAGTCGGACCGGGACAGATACGAGCAGTACTTC	CASSESDRDRYEQYF
TRBV30	-	-	TRBJ1-1	TGTGCCTGGATAGTCATGAACACTGAAGCTTTCTTT	CAWIVMNTEAFF
TRBV18	once	-	TRBJ2-7	TGTGCCAGCTCACCACCGTTGTCAGGGCGCTACGAGCAGTACTTC	CASSPPLSGRYEQYF
TRBV11-3	-	-	TRBJ2-3	TGTGCCAGCAGCTTAGAAGTAGATAGAGTGTATTTT	CASSLEVDRVYF